The text below deals with one T cell receptor (beta chain). The antigen it binds to is not known. No quality values exist for individual bases; no much larger clone is one base distant. The intended sense of this specimen's time point label: 12 months on ibrutinib. For TCR beta library preparation, about 2 micrograms of genomic DNA was extracted from cryopreserved PBMCs. Longitudinal blood samples from CLL patients on ibrutinib monotherapy underwent high-throughput TCR beta sequencing. The patients took part in an open-label, single-center phase 2 trial of ibrutinib monotherapy. The entry originates in a study of cytotoxic CD8 clonotypes in ibrutinib-treated CLL (dated by TCRdb to the early 2020s). Background for the entire study: The cohort was composed of about 10 relapsed/refractory and about 16 treatment-naive patients; IGHV unmutated status was identified in some 17 patients. Responses were partial in some 24 patients and complete in 2; after median about 70 months follow-up, about 14 stayed in remission and 12 progressed. Response samples were obtained after a median of approximately 12 months of treatment, with a range of roughly 6 to 36 months. An average of about 260,000 productive templates and some 99,000 productive rearrangements was obtained per sample. Of the 85 to 90 participants in the trial, roughly 26 had longitudinal samples available. Cryopreserved peripheral blood mononuclear cells were obtained prior to treatment, at the time of response, and at either disease progression or sustained remission. Every sample from remission and from progressive disease was obtained while the patients were still on ibrutinib. Broader findings and caveats from the paper: Clonality rose at ibrutinib response, remained stable during sustained remission, and dropped back toward baseline at progression. Sampling times were not matched between patients in sustained remission and patients whose disease was progressing, and lymph node repertoires were not examined. Public clonotypes were rare and either shrank or stayed stable during treatment, and the rise in clonality at ibrutinib response reflected expansion of private clonotypes. At baseline, clonality was higher than in age-matched healthy donors and showed a strong correlation with circulating CD8+ T-cell counts.

Each clonotype received, on average, approximately 9.9x coverage in deep resolution sequencing performed on a MiSeq, where the target depth lay between 1 in 1 million and 1 in 200,000 T cells. TCR beta libraries were generated with the immunoSEQ hsTCRB Kit. The paper's data handling went like this. ImmunoSEQ Data Assistant and ImmunoSEQ Analyzer were used for data analysis, and V, D and J genes were assigned according to IMGT definitions. Clonality, which ranges from 0 to 1, was calculated by subtracting the normalized Shannon entropy of productive rearrangement frequencies from one. Only overrepresented clonotypes making up at least 0.05% of the repertoire of each patient were included in the public clonotype analysis. Thirteen age-matched healthy donor repertoires from immuneACCESS were used as controls for clonality. TCRdb stores this immuneACCESS table with in-frame sequences only. Part of the clones is absent; in the studies checked, under half of the shortfall reflects unresolved V genes, and no reason is known for the rest. V and J calls and clone size are given by that table; D and trimming were obtained from the DNA. The sample contains some 63,000 clones, approximately 90% of them found a single time. In total, the top ten clones hold 3.1% of the sample.

V and J are trimmed by 2 bases and 5 bases, and the gene matches miss 5 bases of the junction. The CDR3 contains 15 residues, cysteine and phenylalanine counted. The only DNA kept is the CDR3, 45 bases in frame from the first base. CDR1 MNHEY and CDR2 SVGAGI are derived from the germline V gene. This TCR derives from a human donor with chronic lymphocytic leukemia. This receptor chain uses TRBV6-5 and TRBJ2-5; 10 bases in between match TRBD1. The sample was PBMCs, taken after 12 months of ibrutinib treatment. The CDR3 protein: CASSYDRGQDETQYF. The DNA reads TGTGCCAGCAGTTACGACAGGGGGCAGGATGAGACCCAGTACTTC.